The subject of this entry is one TCR beta chain. The antigen it recognizes is unknown. It has no much larger one-base neighbor in the sample; base qualities were not kept. This sample was included in a study of CD8 T cells in ankylosing spondylitis (dated by TCRdb to 2016 to 2017). Looking at the study overall: T cell receptor beta repertoires were profiled in healthy donors and ankylosing spondylitis patients so that disease-linked TCR variants could be found. The full study cohort was made up of 25 ankylosing spondylitis patients and 95 to 130 healthy donors. Peripheral blood samples were taken, and synovial fluid was additionally collected from ankylosing spondylitis patients.

These reads were obtained on an Illumina HiSeq 2500. TCR beta libraries were prepared by quantitative 5'-RACE with molecular barcodes. As for the authors' bioinformatics: A new computational method, built on a probabilistic model of VDJ rearrangement, was used to identify disease-linked TCR variants. The public sequencing data were trimmed at Q25 with fastp and processed into clonotypes with MiXCR by TCRdb, which kept only in-frame beta chains. Every CDR3 protein is listed once, alongside the most common genes and DNA of its rows. These V and J calls originate from TCRdb's pipeline instead of the authors' own analysis. For this sample the table gives just over 350,000 distinct CDR3 sequences, of which 20% to 25% were detected only once. The top ten constitute 13% of the sample. The investigation overall reported the following: Some motif variants were previously reported in synovial fluid and blood of reactive arthritis patients, suggesting common disease-initiation mechanisms. The disease-linked clones were reported to be significantly enriched in matched synovial fluid samples from ankylosing spondylitis patients. Blood from ankylosing spondylitis patients appeared to be characterized by a TCR beta motif made up of 8 or 9 highly homologous amino acid variants. The disease-linked clones showed a CD8+ phenotype and occurred at relatively low frequencies in peripheral blood.

Deletion took 0 bases off V and 1 base off J, with a span of 6 bases between the germline ends. In the germline V gene, CDR1 corresponds to MNHEY and CDR2 to SVGAGI. CDR3 length: 14 amino acids, cysteine to phenylalanine. The kept DNA is CDR3 alone, 42 bases in frame from the first base. The sequence was obtained from a male donor with ankylosing spondylitis or in good health (not recorded which). The sequencing input was blood, either unsorted or a sorted T cell fraction (not recorded which). The V and J genes are TRBV6-5 and TRBJ1-1, with no confidently assigned D gene. The CDR3 is CASSYSFGNTEAFF. The DNA sequence is TGTGCCAGCAGTTACTCTTTTGGGAACACTGAAGCTTTCTTT.